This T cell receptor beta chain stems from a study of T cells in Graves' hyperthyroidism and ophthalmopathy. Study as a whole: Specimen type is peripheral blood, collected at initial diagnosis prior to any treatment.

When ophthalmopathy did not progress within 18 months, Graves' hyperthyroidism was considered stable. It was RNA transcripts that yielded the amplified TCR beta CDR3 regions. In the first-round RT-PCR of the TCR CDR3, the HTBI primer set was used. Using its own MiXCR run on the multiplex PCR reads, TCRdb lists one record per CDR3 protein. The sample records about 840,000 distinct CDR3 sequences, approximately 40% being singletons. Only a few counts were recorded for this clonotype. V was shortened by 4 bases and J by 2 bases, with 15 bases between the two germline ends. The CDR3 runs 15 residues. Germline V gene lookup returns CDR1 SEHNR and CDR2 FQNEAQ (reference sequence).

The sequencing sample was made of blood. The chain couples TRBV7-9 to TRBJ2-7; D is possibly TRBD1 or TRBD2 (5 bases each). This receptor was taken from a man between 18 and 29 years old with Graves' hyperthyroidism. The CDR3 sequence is CASSSQEEGPYEQYF. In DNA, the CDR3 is TGTGCCAGCAGCTCACAGGAAGAGGGACCCTACGAGCAGTACTTC.